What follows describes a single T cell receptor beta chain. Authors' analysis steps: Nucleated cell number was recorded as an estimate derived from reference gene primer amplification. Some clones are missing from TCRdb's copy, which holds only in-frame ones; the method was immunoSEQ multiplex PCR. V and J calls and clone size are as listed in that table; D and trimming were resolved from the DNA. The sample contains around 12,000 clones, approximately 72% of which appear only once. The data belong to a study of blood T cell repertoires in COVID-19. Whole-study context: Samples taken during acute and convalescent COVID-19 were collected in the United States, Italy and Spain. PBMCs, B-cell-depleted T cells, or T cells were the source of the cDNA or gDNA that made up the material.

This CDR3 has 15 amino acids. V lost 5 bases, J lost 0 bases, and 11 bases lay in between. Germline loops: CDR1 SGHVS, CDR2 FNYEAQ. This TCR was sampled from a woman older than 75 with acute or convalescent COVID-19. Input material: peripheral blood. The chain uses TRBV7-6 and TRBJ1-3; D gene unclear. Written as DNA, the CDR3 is TGTGCCAGCAGCCCTGACTGGCTCTCTGGAAACACCATATATTTT. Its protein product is CASSPDWLSGNTIYF. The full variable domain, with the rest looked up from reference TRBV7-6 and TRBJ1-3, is GAGVSQSPRYKVTKRGQDVALRCDPISGHVSLYWYRQALGQGPEFLTYFNYEAQQDKSGLPNDRFSAERPEGSISTLTIQRTEQRDSAMYRCASSPDWLSGNTIYFGEGSWLTVV.